Below are 10 T cell receptor beta chains sequenced from a single sample in a study of CD8+CD57+ T cells in acquired aplastic anemia. TCR beta VDJ and CDR3 profiling used genomic DNA as template. TCRdb re-derived calls from the reads in MiXCR, one entry per CDR3 protein. Among 450,000 to 550,000 distinct CDR3 sequences listed, under 40% were seen once. Selection for sequencing was limited to patients who had shown CD8+CD57+ cell expansion by flow cytometry. The sample consisted of sorted CD4+, CD8+, or CD8+CD57+ T cells (not recorded which) from PBMCs. The receptors stem from a human donor with aplastic anemia.

This clonotype appeared a few times. The J gene is TRBJ1-3, the V gene TRBV11-1; no reliable D call. This CDR3 region has 16 residues. The germline V gene has CDR1 SGHAT and CDR2 FQDESV (reference sequence). Trimming took off 3 bases at V and 0 bases at J, with 12 bases between the two ends. The CDR3 spells CASSFRPAVSGNTIYF. The CDR3, as DNA: TGTGCCAGCAGCTTCCGCCCCGCAGTCTCTGGAAACACCATATATTTT.

The chain carries TRBV11-2 and TRBJ2-2; D is possibly TRBD2 (6 bases). The V and J ends lost 5 bases and 5 bases respectively, with 12 bases between them. Germline lookup yields CDR1 SGHAT and CDR2 FQNNGV. The CDR3 length is 14 residues. CDR3 amino acids: CASSPWGETGELFF. Here the CDR3 DNA reads TGTGCCAGCAGCCCTTGGGGGGAAACCGGGGAGCTGTTTTTT.

V and J are TRBV9 and TRBJ2-5; 10 bases fit TRBD1. J gave up 5 bases and V 2 bases, and 9 bases lay outside the gene matches. The V gene's germline CDR1 is SGDLS and CDR2 YYNGEE. The length of the CDR3 is 16 residues. The CDR3 region is CASSVGDRGVGETQYF. The CDR3 DNA reads TGTGCCAGCAGCGTCGGGGACAGGGGCGTTGGGGAGACCCAGTACTTC.

This chain connects TRBV2 to TRBJ1-1; D is perhaps TRBD1 (5 bases). The CDR3 is 15 residues long. Germline V CDR1 and CDR2: SNHLY, FYNNEI. Trimming took 8 bases from V and 1 from J, leaving 17 bases between them. The chain's CDR3 is CASSPSTVQNTEAFF. The DNA for the CDR3 is TGTGCCAGCTCACCCTCGACAGTTCAGAACACTGAAGCTTTCTTT.

In nucleotides, the CDR3 is TGCAGTGCTAGACGGGACAGGGTTAACGAGCAGTACTTC. It yields the protein CSARRDRVNEQYF. The chain uses TRBV20-1 and TRBJ2-7; 9 positions agree with TRBD1. The germline CDR1 and CDR2 sequences are DFQATT and SNEGSKA (reference sequence). The CDR3 is made up of 13 amino acids. V gave up 2 bases and J gave up 5 bases; unmatched junction bases: 4.

V is TRBV4-1 and J is TRBJ2-2; D is undetermined. The V and J ends lost 4 bases and 4 bases respectively, with 19 bases between them. This CDR3 contains 17 residues. Germline-derived CDR1 and CDR2 are MGHRA and YSYEKL. The CDR3 loop reads CASSLSVASSTTGELFF. DNA of the CDR3: TGCGCCAGCAGCCTGAGCGTGGCTAGTTCGACCACCGGGGAGCTGTTTTTT.

Only a few counts were recorded for this clonotype. At one boundary the junction diverges from the germline segment, which might be a read error. J is TRBJ2-3 and V is TRBV10-3; 11 positions agree with TRBD1. CDR1 and CDR2 (germline): ENHRY, SYGVKD. This CDR3 comprises 17 residues. CDR3 region: CASSVIWDRGSPDTQYF. The CDR3 nucleotides are TGTGCCAGCAGTGTTATTTGGGACAGGGGGTCACCAGATACGCAGTATTTT.

This clonotype came up many times. This rearrangement joins TRBV10-3 to TRBJ2-1; 9 nucleotides line up with TRBD2. The length of the CDR3 is 14 residues. V was pared by 4 bases and J by 3 bases, with 1 base of the junction left unmatched. CDR1 is ENHRY and CDR2 is SYGVKD in the germline V gene. This CDR3 reads CAISGLADYNEQFF. The DNA of the CDR3 is TGTGCCATCAGTGGACTAGCGGACTACAATGAGCAGTTCTTC.

This clonotype has a count of ten or more. V and J are TRBV2 and TRBJ1-2; D may be TRBD1 (5 bases). CDR3 length: 14 residues. The V end was cut by 4 bases, the J end by 2 bases, with 11 bases between. Germline lookup yields CDR1 SNHLY and CDR2 FYNNEI. CDR3: CASSGEGTNYGYTF. The CDR3 nucleotides are TGTGCCAGCAGTGGTGAGGGGACCAACTATGGCTACACCTTC.

The genes are TRBV30 and TRBJ2-5, with 9 positions matching TRBD2. Trimming cost V 3 bases and J 10 bases; bases outside gene matches: 12. This CDR3 spans 14 amino acids. Germline CDR1 is GTSNPN and CDR2 is SVGIG (reference sequence). The CDR3 sequence: CAWRLAGALGGQYF. The CDR3 DNA reads as TGTGCCTGGAGACTAGCGGGTGCTTTGGGGGGCCAGTACTTC.